What follows are 19 T cell receptor beta chains derived from one specimen sequenced in a study of T cell clones after liver transplantation. Assay: immunoSEQ multiplex PCR; the TCRdb copy retains only in-frame clones and omits some. The repertoire has around 71,000 clones, under 90% of them found once; the top ten carry approximately 0.73%. The sample here was CD4+ T cells from blood, taken 12 months after liver transplant. The receptors stem from a human patient who received a liver transplant. Some T cells may be provided by the graft donor.

The chain couples TRBV4-1 to TRBJ2-2; 13 nucleotides line up with TRBD2. This CDR3 region has 17 residues. From germline, CDR1 is MGHRA and CDR2 YSYEKL. V trimming: 4 bases; J trimming: 7 bases; junction bases outside the gene matches: 9. The chain's CDR3 is CASSPGLAGRKNGELFF. The CDR3 bases are TGCGCCAGCAGCCCGGGACTAGCGGGACGGAAAAACGGGGAGCTGTTTTTT.

CDR3 bases: TGTGCCAGCAGCCCCGGACTAGGGCAGGAGCAGTACTTC. Amino acids: CASSPGLGQEQYF. The chain couples TRBV5-4 to TRBJ2-7; TRBD2 matches at 7 bases. CDR1 and CDR2 (germline): SGHNT, YYREEE (reference sequence). The CDR3 is made up of 13 amino acids. V dropped 4 bases and J dropped 7; count of bases not matched to a gene: 8.

V gene TRBV25-1 combines with J gene TRBJ1-3; TRBD1 matches at 8 bases. Trimming at V came to 6 bases and at J to 3 bases, leaving 7 bases not matched to a gene. The CDR3 contains 15 residues. Germline values: CDR1 MGHDK, CDR2 SYGVNS. CDR3 in amino acids: CASSRQGAGGNTIYF. CDR3 DNA sequence: TGTGCCAGCAGCCGGCAGGGGGCGGGTGGAAACACCATATATTTT.

This clone was counted ten times or more. The chain joins TRBV5-1 to TRBJ2-2; D is perhaps TRBD1 or TRBD2 (5 bases each). Germline V gene lookup returns CDR1 SGHRS and CDR2 YFSETQ. Trimming took off 2 bases at V and 5 bases at J, with 19 bases between the two ends. The CDR3 loop spans 17 amino acids. The CDR3 reads CASSFRGVGETTGELFF. CDR3 nucleotide sequence: TGCGCCAGCAGCTTCAGAGGGGTTGGCGAAACTACCGGGGAGCTGTTTTTT.

The chain carries TRBV29-1 and TRBJ1-1; maybe TRBD1 (6 bases). V dropped 4 bases and J dropped 4 bases, with 19 bases sitting between them. The CDR3 sequence is 15 residues long. CDR1 is SQVTM, CDR2 ANQGSEA, per germline. The CDR3 DNA is TGCAGCGTTGGTCGGATGGCTGTCAGGGGCACTGAAGCTTTCTTT. Its translation is CSVGRMAVRGTEAFF.

The genes are TRBV9 and TRBJ2-2; perhaps TRBD1 as D (6 bases). This CDR3 is built from 14 residues. With 1 base removed from V and 5 bases from J, the gap between germline ends came to 9 bases. Germline V gene sequence: CDR1 SGDLS, CDR2 YYNGEE. This CDR3 reads CASSVTGLTGELFF. CDR3 nucleotides: TGTGCCAGCAGCGTAACAGGGCTTACCGGGGAGCTGTTTTTT.

For the CDR3, the DNA is TGCAGCGCAGAGGGGACTGGGGCCAACGTCCTGACTTTC. Protein: CSAEGTGANVLTF. V is TRBV29-1 and J is TRBJ2-6; D could derive from TRBD1 or TRBD2 (5 bases each). Germline values: CDR1 SQVTM, CDR2 ANQGSEA. Between the trimmed V and J ends, which lost 7 bases and 2 bases, there was a span of 9 bases. The CDR3 consists of 13 residues.

This clone turned up a few times. This chain connects TRBV28 to TRBJ1-5; D unclear. The CDR3 length is 17 residues. The germline V and J ends were trimmed by 6 bases and 7 bases, with 25 bases remaining between them. Germline CDR1 is MDHEN and CDR2 is SYDVKM. CDR3 in DNA: TGTGCCAGCAGGCTGGGATTTCGGGGAGGGTACGGACAGCCCCAGCATTTT. Translation gives CASRLGFRGGYGQPQHF.

The V gene is TRBV5-1, the J gene TRBJ2-1, with 8 bases identical to TRBD2. The V segment lost 2 bases and the J segment 5 bases; nucleotides outside the gene matches: 6. Germline V lookup: CDR1 SGHRS, CDR2 YFSETQ. The CDR3 is 15 residues long. The chain's CDR3 is CASSLSGSSHNEQFF. The DNA of the CDR3 is TGCGCCAGCAGCTTAAGCGGGAGTTCCCACAATGAGCAGTTCTTC.

This clone was seen just once. The genes are TRBV9 and TRBJ2-2; D gene uncertain. Germline values: CDR1 SGDLS, CDR2 YYNGEE. Between the trimmed V and J ends, which lost 0 bases and 4 bases, there was a span of 7 bases. This CDR3 spans 14 amino acids. CDR3 amino acids: CASSVGDSTGELFF. The CDR3 DNA sequence: TGTGCCAGCAGCGTAGGTGACTCCACCGGGGAGCTGTTTTTT.

The CDR3 spells CASSVDAGPYEQYF. The CDR3 coding sequence is TGTGCCAGCAGCGTAGATGCGGGGCCCTACGAGCAGTACTTC. The chain couples TRBV9 to TRBJ2-7, with a weak D call TRBD2 (6 bases). The CDR3 sequence is 14 residues long. V was trimmed by 0 bases and J by 2 bases, leaving 9 bases between them. Germline V gene sequence: CDR1 SGDLS, CDR2 YYNGEE. The full variable domain, rest sourced from reference TRBV9 and TRBJ2-7, is DSGVTQTPKHLITATGQRVTLRCSPRSGDLSVYWYQQSLDQGLQFLIQYYNGEERAKGNILERFSAQQFPDLHSELNLSSLELGDSALYFCASSVDAGPYEQYFGPGTRLTVT.

This clone was seen just once. This sequence joins TRBV9 and TRBJ1-1; possibly TRBD1 for D (6 bases). In germline, CDR1 is SGDLS, CDR2 YYNGEE. The CDR3 loop spans 12 amino acids. Between the trimmed V and J ends, which lost 0 bases and 11 bases, there was a span of 11 bases. CDR3 sequence reads: CASSVDRGAAFF. The DNA of the CDR3 is TGTGCCAGCAGCGTAGACCGGGGGGCGGCTTTCTTT.

The genes are TRBV7-9 and TRBJ2-7; D unclear. Trimming stripped 2 bases from V and 6 bases from J, with 14 bases between. The CDR3 covers 14 residues. Per the germline V gene, CDR1 is SEHNR and CDR2 is FQNEAQ (reference sequence). The CDR3 region is CASSLNPILSEQYF. For the CDR3, the DNA is TGTGCCAGCAGCTTAAACCCCATCCTTAGCGAGCAGTACTTC.

The chain carries TRBV2 and TRBJ1-5; the match to TRBD1 covers 10 bases. This CDR3 contains 15 residues. Germline loops: CDR1 SNHLY, CDR2 FYNNEI. Trimming at V came to 6 bases and at J to 6 bases, leaving 8 bases not matched to a gene. In DNA form, the CDR3 reads TGTGCCAGCAGGCGACAGGGGGCCCAGGGTCAGCCCCAGCATTTT. Encoded protein: CASRRQGAQGQPQHF.

The gene calls are TRBV29-1 and TRBJ2-5, with 11 bases identical to TRBD2. With V trimmed by 6 bases and J by 5 bases, 8 bases remained unmatched. The CDR3 runs 14 residues. Germline CDR1 SQVTM, CDR2 ANQGSEA. CDR3 nucleotides: TGCAGCGTCGTAGCGGGAGGGCCCAAGGAGACCCAGTACTTC. Its protein is CSVVAGGPKETQYF.

This clone was observed many times. This chain connects TRBV2 to TRBJ2-7, with a possible D match to TRBD2 (6 bases). Deletions cut 1 base from V and 12 bases from J, with 25 bases between. The CDR3 consists of 16 residues. Germline V gene sequence: CDR1 SNHLY, CDR2 FYNNEI. The CDR3 DNA reads TGTGCCAGCAGTGAAGATGCAGGGTTAAGGGACTTTCGTGCGTACTTC. It specifies CASSEDAGLRDFRAYF. The full variable domain, in which reference TRBV2 and TRBJ2-7 provide the parts outside the CDR3, is EPEVTQTPSHQVTQMGQEVILRCVPISNHLYFYWYRQILGQKVEFLVSFYNNEISEKSEIFDDQFSVERPDGSNFTLKIRSTKLEDSAMYFCASSEDAGLRDFRAYFGPGTRLTVT.

In nucleotides, the CDR3 is TGTGCCAGTAGTATGACAAGCCCCTCTGGGGCCAACGTCCTGACTTTC. Translating it yields CASSMTSPSGANVLTF. The V and J genes are TRBV19 and TRBJ2-6; no clear D. V was trimmed by 3 bases and J by 0 bases, leaving 9 bases between them. The germline CDR1 and CDR2 sequences are LNHDA and SQIVND (reference sequence). The CDR3 is made up of 16 amino acids.

This clone was seen only once. The V gene is TRBV5-1, the J gene TRBJ1-1; D gene uncertain. Germline CDR1 is SGHRS and CDR2 is YFSETQ. The CDR3 extends over 14 amino acids. The ends were cut back, 2 bases at V and 0 bases at J, with 8 bases in the middle. The CDR3 reads CASSLGPMNTEAFF. The CDR3 nucleotides are TGCGCCAGCAGCTTAGGACCCATGAACACTGAAGCTTTCTTT.

This clone was counted many times. The V gene is TRBV19, the J gene TRBJ2-5; TRBD1 might be the D (5 bases). Trimming took off 4 bases at V and 5 bases at J, with 17 bases between the two ends. The V gene's germline CDR1 is LNHDA and CDR2 SQIVND (reference sequence). The CDR3 runs to 15 residues. The CDR3 region is CASSTEQGSVETQYF. As DNA, the CDR3 is TGTGCCAGTAGTACTGAGCAGGGCAGCGTGGAGACCCAGTACTTC.